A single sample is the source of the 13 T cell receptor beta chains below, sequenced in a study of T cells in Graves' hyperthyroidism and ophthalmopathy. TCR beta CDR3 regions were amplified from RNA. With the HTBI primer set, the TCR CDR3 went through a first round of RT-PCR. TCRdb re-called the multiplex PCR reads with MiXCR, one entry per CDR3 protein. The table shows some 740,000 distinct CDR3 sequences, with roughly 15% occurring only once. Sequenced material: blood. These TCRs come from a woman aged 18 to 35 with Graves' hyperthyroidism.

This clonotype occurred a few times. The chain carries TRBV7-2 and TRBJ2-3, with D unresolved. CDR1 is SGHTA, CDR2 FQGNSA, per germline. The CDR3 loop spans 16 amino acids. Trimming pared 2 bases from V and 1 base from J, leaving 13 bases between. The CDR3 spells CASSLRAGSGTDTQYF. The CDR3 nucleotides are TGTGCCAGCAGCTTAAGGGCAGGTTCGGGCACAGATACGCAGTATTTT.

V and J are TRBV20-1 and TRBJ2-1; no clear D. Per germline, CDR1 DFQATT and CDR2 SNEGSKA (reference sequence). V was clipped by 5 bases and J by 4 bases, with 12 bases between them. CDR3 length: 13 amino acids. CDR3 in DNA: TGCAGTGCTCAGTCAAGCAGTTACAATGAGCAGTTCTTC. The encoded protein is CSAQSSSYNEQFF.

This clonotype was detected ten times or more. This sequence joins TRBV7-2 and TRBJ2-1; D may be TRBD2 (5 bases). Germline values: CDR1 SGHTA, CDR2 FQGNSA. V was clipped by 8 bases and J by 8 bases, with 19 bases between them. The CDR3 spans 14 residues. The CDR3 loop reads CASGRVFRTDEQFF. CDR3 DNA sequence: TGTGCCAGCGGGAGAGTCTTTCGTACCGATGAGCAGTTCTTC. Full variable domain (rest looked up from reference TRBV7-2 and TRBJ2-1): GAGVSQSPSNKVTEKGKDVELRCDPISGHTALYWYRQSLGQGLEFLIYFQGNSAPDKSGLPSDRFSAERTGGSVSTLTIQRTQQEDSAVYLCASGRVFRTDEQFFGPGTRLTVL.

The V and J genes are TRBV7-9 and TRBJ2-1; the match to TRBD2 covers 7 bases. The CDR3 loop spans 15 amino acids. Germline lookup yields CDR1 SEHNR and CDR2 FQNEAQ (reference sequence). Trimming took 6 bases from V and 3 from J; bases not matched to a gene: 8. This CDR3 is CASRARWEGYNEQFF. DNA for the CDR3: TGTGCCAGCAGAGCTAGGTGGGAGGGCTACAATGAGCAGTTCTTC.

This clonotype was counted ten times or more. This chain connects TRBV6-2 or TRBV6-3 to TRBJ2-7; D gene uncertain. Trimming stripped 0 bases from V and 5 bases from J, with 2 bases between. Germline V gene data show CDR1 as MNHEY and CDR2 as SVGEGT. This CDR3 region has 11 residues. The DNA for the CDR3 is TGTGCCAGCAGTTACTCTGACGAGCAGTACTTC. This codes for CASSYSDEQYF.

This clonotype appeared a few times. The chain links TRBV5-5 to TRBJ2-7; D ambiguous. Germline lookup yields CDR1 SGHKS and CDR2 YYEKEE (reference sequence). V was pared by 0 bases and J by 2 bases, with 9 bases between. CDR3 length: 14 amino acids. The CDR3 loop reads CASSLDPTAYEQYF. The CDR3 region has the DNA TGTGCCAGCAGCTTGGACCCCACCGCCTACGAGCAGTACTTC.

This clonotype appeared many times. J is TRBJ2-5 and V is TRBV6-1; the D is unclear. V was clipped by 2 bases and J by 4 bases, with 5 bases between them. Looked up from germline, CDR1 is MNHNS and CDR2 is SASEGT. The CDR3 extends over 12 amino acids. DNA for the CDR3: TGTGCCAGCAGTGAATTGGGAGAGACCCAGTACTTC. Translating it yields CASSELGETQYF.

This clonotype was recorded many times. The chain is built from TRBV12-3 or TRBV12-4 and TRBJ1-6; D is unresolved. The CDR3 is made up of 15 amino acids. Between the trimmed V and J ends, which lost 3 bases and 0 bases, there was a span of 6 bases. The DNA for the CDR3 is TGTGCCAGCAGTTTTAAGGGCTCCTATAATTCACCCCTCCACTTT. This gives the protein CASSFKGSYNSPLHF.

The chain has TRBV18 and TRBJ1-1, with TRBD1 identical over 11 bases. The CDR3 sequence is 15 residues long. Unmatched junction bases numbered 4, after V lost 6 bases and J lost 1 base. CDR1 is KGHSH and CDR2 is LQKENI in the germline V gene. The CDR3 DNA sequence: TGTGCCAGCTCGGCGGACAGGGGGCGGAACACTGAAGCTTTCTTT. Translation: CASSADRGRNTEAFF.

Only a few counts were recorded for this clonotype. CDR3 DNA: TGCGCCAGCAGCCAAGATGGGACACCGGGCGAGCAGTACTTC. Its translation: CASSQDGTPGEQYF. The chain joins TRBV4-1 to TRBJ2-7; D may be TRBD1 (6 bases). Germline lookup yields CDR1 MGHRA and CDR2 YSYEKL. CDR3 size: 14 residues. Trimming pared 0 bases from V and 6 bases from J, leaving 12 bases between.

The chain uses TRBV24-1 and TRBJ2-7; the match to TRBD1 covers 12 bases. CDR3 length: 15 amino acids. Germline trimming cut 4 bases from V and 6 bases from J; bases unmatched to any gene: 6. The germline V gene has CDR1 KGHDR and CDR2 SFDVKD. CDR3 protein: CATSDAGTGGPEQYF. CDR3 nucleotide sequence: TGTGCCACCAGTGACGCCGGGACAGGGGGCCCCGAGCAGTACTTC.

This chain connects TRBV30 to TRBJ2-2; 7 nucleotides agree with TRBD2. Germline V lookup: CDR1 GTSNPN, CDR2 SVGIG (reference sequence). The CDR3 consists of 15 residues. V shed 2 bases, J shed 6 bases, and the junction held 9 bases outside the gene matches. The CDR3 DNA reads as TGTGCCTGGAGTTGGGGGGGGTTAGGTTCCGGGGAGCTGTTTTTT. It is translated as CAWSWGGLGSGELFF.

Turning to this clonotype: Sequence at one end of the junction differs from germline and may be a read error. CDR3: CAGSPPPSISMNYGYTF. The CDR3 nucleotides are TGTGCCGGCTCACCTCCTCCAAGTATCTCCATGAACTATGGCTACACCTTC. The rearrangement uses TRBV18 and TRBJ1-2, with unresolved D. The CDR3 runs to 17 residues. Germline V gene data show CDR1 as KGHSH and CDR2 as LQKENI.